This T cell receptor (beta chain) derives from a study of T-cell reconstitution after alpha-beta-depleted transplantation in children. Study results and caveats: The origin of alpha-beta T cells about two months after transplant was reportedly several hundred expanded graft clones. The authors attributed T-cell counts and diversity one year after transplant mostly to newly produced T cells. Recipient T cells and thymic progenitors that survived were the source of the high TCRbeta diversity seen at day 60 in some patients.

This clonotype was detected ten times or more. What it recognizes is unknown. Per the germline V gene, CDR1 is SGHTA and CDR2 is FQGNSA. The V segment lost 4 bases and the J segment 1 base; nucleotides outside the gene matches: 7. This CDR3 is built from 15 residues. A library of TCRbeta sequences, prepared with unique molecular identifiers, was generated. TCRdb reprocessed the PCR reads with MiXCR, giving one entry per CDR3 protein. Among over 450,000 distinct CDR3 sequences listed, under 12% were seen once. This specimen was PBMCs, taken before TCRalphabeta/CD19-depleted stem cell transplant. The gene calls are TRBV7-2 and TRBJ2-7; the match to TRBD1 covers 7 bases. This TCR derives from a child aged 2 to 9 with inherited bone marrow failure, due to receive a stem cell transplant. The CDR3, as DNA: TGTGCCAGCAGCTCGACAGGGTGGAATTCCTACGAGCAGTACTTC. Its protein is CASSSTGWNSYEQYF.